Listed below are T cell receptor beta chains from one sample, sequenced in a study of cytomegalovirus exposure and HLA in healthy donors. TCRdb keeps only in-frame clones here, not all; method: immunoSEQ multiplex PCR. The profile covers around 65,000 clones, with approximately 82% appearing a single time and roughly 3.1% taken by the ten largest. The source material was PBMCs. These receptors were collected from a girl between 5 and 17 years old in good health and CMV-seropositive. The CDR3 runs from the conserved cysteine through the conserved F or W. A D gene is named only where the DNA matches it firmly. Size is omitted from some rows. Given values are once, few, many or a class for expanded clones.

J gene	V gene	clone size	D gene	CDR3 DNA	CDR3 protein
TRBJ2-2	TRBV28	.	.	TGTGCCAGCAGTTTAATAGCGGCCAACACCGGGGAGCTGTTTTTT	CASSLIAANTGELFF
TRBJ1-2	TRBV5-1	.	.	TGCGCCAGCAGCCACGGACAGATCTATGGCTACACCTTC	CASSHGQIYGYTF
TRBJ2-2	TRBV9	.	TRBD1	TGTGCCAGCAGCCCAAATACAGGGGACACCGGGGAGCTGTTTTTT	CASSPNTGDTGELFF
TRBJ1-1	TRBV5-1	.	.	TGCGCCAGCAGCTTTCTGTCCCACACTGAAGCTTTCTTT	CASSFLSHTEAFF
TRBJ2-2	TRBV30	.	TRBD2	TGTGCCTGGAGTGTGACTAGCGGGAAAACCGGGGAGCTGTTTTTT	CAWSVTSGKTGELFF
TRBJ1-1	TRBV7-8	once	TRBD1	TGTGCCAGCAGCTTAGTTTGGGACAGGGGCACTGAAGCTTTCTTT	CASSLVWDRGTEAFF
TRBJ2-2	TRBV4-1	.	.	TGCGCCAGCAGCCAAGGAGGTTTGGTAGGGGTAGGCACCGGGGAGCTGTTTTTT	CASSQGGLVGVGTGELFF
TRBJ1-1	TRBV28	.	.	TGTGCCAGCAGTTTTTCCCGGTACGTGTTGGCTTTCTTT	CASSFSRYVLAFF
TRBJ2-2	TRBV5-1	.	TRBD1	TGCGCCAGCAGCTTCCCCCCCCCGGGGACAGGGAGGACCGGGGAGCTGTTTTTT	CASSFPPPGTGRTGELFF
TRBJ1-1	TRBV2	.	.	TGTGCCAGCAGCGAGATCAGGGAAGCTTTCTTT	CASSEIREAFF
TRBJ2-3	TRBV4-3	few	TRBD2	TGCGCCAGCAGCCAGAGCTCAACTAGCGGGAGGGCCGGAGAGAATACGCAGTATTTT	CASSQSSTSGRAGENTQYF
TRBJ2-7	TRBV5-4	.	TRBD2	TGTGCCAGCAGCCCCGGGGCCGCGGGGGGAAGGAACGAGCAGTACTTC	CASSPGAAGGRNEQYF
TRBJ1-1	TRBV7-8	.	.	TGTGCCAGCAGTCTCCTAAGATCCAGGGCGGGGGAGGACACTGAAGCTTTCTTT	CASSLLRSRAGEDTEAFF
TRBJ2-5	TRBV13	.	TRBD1	TGTGCCAGCAGCCAACAGGGGGACGAGACCCAGTACTTC	CASSQQGDETQYF
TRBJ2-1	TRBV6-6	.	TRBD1	TGTGCCAGCACTCTACAGGGGTTGAGGGGTGAGCAGTTCTTC	CASTLQGLRGEQFF